Sequencing of this T cell receptor (beta chain) was carried out in a study of CD8+ T cells in alopecia areata. General study findings and limits: The presence of one nonresponder keeps the tie between baseline CD8+ expansion and response uncertain.

The CDR3 is 12 amino acids. Germline assignment: CDR1 MGHRA and CDR2 YSYEKL. Deletions cut 1 base from V and 6 bases from J, with 7 bases between. Indicated treatment: oral pan-JAK inhibitor, 5-10 mg twice daily. Extracted RNA was reverse transcribed into cDNA, the sequencing template. Produced via immunoSEQ multiplex PCR; TCRdb's table is partial and in-frame only. The sample shows 110,000 to 150,000 clones, 45% to 60% of them seen only once. On this clone itself: Its antigen is not identified.

The source was CD8+ T cells sorted from blood, collected at week 4, from a patient treated with tofacitinib. This clonotype was sampled from a human donor with alopecia areata. The chain joins TRBV4-1 to TRBJ2-7; D uncertain. In nucleotides, the CDR3 is TGCGCCAGCAGCCAAGTTGGTGGCGAGCAGTACTTC. It codes for CASSQVGGEQYF.